The 19 T cell receptor beta chains presented below share a single source sample, sequenced in a study of T cell repertoires in cytomegalovirus infection. TCRdb analysed the reads with MiXCR anew, one entry per CDR3 protein. Among hundreds of thousands of distinct CDR3 sequences listed, roughly 36% were seen once. No antigen is known for these receptors. Source: cultured PBMCs, taken from culture after CMV antigen stimulation. Source of these receptors: a human donor in good health (CMV status not recorded). Some clones in this sample may be carry-over from other donors' samples.

The chain couples TRBV7-2 to TRBJ1-6; possibly TRBD1 for D (5 bases). The CDR3 runs to 16 residues. Germline V gives CDR1 SGHTA, CDR2 FQGNSA. V was shortened by 0 bases and J by 9 bases, with 15 bases between the two germline ends. CDR3 nucleotides: TGTGCCAGCAGCTTAGCGCGGGGGGGGATCGGTTCACCCCTCCACTTT. Translating gives CASSLARGGIGSPLHF.

The rearrangement links TRBV19 to TRBJ1-1; 7 nucleotides line up with TRBD1. Unmatched junction bases numbered 7, after V lost 7 bases and J lost 5 bases. CDR1 and CDR2 from the germline V gene are LNHDA and SQIVND (reference sequence). The CDR3 extends over 13 amino acids. CDR3 amino acids: CASIGQERTEAFF. The DNA of the CDR3 is TGTGCCAGTATTGGACAGGAGAGGACTGAAGCTTTCTTT.

This clonotype turned up a few times. The chain combines TRBV7-2 with TRBJ2-7; D gene ambiguous. V was clipped by 1 base and J by 2 bases, with 6 bases between them. CDR1 and CDR2 (germline): SGHTA, FQGNSA. The CDR3 loop spans 13 amino acids. The CDR3 DNA sequence: TGTGCCAGCAGCTTAGGTTCTCCCTACGAGCAGTACTTC. This translates into CASSLGSPYEQYF.

V gene TRBV7-2 combines with J gene TRBJ2-1; a possible D gene is TRBD2 (6 bases). This CDR3 has 14 residues. V lost 8 bases to trimming and J lost 6 bases, with 17 bases between them. Germline lookup yields CDR1 SGHTA and CDR2 FQGNSA. This CDR3 is CASLKGLRTNEQFF. CDR3 coding DNA: TGTGCCAGCCTAAAGGGACTCCGGACCAATGAGCAGTTCTTC.

This clonotype appeared many times. The rearrangement links TRBV7-2 to TRBJ1-2; a possible D gene is TRBD1 (5 bases). The V gene's germline CDR1 is SGHTA and CDR2 FQGNSA. Trimming took 3 bases from V and 3 from J, leaving 14 bases between them. The CDR3 is 15 residues long. CDR3 nucleotides: TGTGCCAGCAGCTTCGCCGGGGGTGGGGACTATGGCTACACCTTC. Translation: CASSFAGGGDYGYTF.

The J gene is TRBJ2-4, the V gene TRBV4-1; D is possibly TRBD2 (6 bases). Trimming shortened V by 2 bases and J by 3 bases, and 11 bases separated the two germline ends. From germline, CDR1 is MGHRA and CDR2 YSYEKL. The CDR3 loop spans 15 amino acids. CDR3: CASSQPGGVKNIQYF. CDR3 nucleotide sequence: TGCGCCAGCAGCCAACCAGGAGGGGTCAAAAACATTCAGTACTTC.

This clonotype was detected a few times. The chain employs TRBV7-8 and TRBJ2-7, with TRBD2 matching 9 bases. V lost 0 bases to trimming and J lost 9 bases; unmatched junction nucleotides: 9. The germline V gene encodes CDR1 SGHVS and CDR2 FQNEAQ. This CDR3 region has 15 residues. In DNA form, the CDR3 reads TGTGCCAGCAGCTTAGCGGTTAGCGGGAGTGATGTGCAGTACTTC. Protein: CASSLAVSGSDVQYF.

This clonotype was seen ten or more times. The V call is TRBV12-3 or TRBV12-4, the J call TRBJ2-1; the match to TRBD2 covers 10 bases. V shed 5 bases, J shed 5 bases, and the junction held 9 bases outside the gene matches. This CDR3 is 16 amino acids long. Here the CDR3 DNA reads TGTGCCAGCAGTACCACACTAGCGGGAAGCGACAATGAGCAGTTCTTC. Its protein is CASSTTLAGSDNEQFF.

J is TRBJ1-4 and V is TRBV20-1; unclear D gene. Looked up from germline, CDR1 is DFQATT and CDR2 is SNEGSKA (reference sequence). The CDR3 runs 14 residues. Trimming pared 6 bases from V and 13 bases from J, leaving 24 bases between. The DNA of the CDR3 is TGCAGTGCCCCCCCCCGAGTCCGAAGTGGGCGACTGTTTTTT. Translated, it gives CSAPPRVRSGRLFF.

This clonotype showed up just a few times. This sequence joins TRBV10-3 and TRBJ2-3, with D perhaps TRBD2 (8 bases). Looked up from germline, CDR1 is ENHRY and CDR2 is SYGVKD. This CDR3 region has 18 residues. Trimming stripped 7 bases from V and 2 bases from J, with 25 bases between. The CDR3 is CAITFEGAAGGPTDTQYF. CDR3 nucleotide sequence: TGTGCCATCACGTTTGAGGGGGCGGCGGGAGGTCCCACAGATACGCAGTATTTT.

V is TRBV6-6 and J is TRBJ1-5, with 10 bases that match TRBD1. J gave up 6 bases and V 6 bases, and 5 bases lay outside the gene matches. The germline V gene has CDR1 MNHNY and CDR2 SVGAGI (reference sequence). This CDR3 region has 14 residues. CDR3 amino acids: CASSPGTGVQPQHF. The CDR3 coding sequence is TGTGCCAGCAGCCCGGGGACAGGGGTTCAGCCCCAGCATTTT.

The chain employs TRBV4-1 and TRBJ1-1, with D tentatively TRBD1 (5 bases). The CDR3 runs to 15 residues. The ends were cut back, 3 bases at V and 4 bases at J, with 15 bases in the middle. Germline CDR1 MGHRA, CDR2 YSYEKL. CDR3 region: CASSQDLRGGTEAFF. DNA of the CDR3: TGCGCCAGCAGCCAGGATCTAAGGGGCGGCACTGAAGCTTTCTTT.

This clonotype was counted between two and nine times. The J gene is TRBJ1-1, the V gene TRBV10-3; 9 bases line up with TRBD1. Germline V gives CDR1 ENHRY, CDR2 SYGVKD. This CDR3 comprises 14 residues. The junction had 9 bases not matched to a gene; V was cut back by 7 bases and J by 6 bases. CDR3 in amino acids: CAITEGQGIAEAFF. In nucleotides, the CDR3 is TGTGCCATCACCGAGGGACAGGGAATTGCTGAAGCTTTCTTT.

This clonotype was seen only a few times. The rearrangement uses TRBV7-2 and TRBJ2-7; 9 bases fit TRBD2. The CDR3 loop spans 17 amino acids. The germline V gene encodes CDR1 SGHTA and CDR2 FQGNSA. V dropped 1 base and J dropped 2; count of bases not matched to a gene: 9. The CDR3 here is CASSLEHVAGAPYEQYF. Here the CDR3 DNA reads TGTGCCAGCAGCTTAGAACATGTAGCGGGAGCTCCCTACGAGCAGTACTTC.

This clonotype was seen more than once but under ten times. The rearrangement links TRBV7-9 to TRBJ2-1; D uncertain. Germline V gene data show CDR1 as SEHNR and CDR2 as FQNEAQ (reference sequence). V lost 5 bases and J 5 bases, leaving 16 bases between the germline ends. The CDR3 has 15 residues. The CDR3 loop is CASSHSEVWDNEQFF. In nucleotides, the CDR3 is TGTGCCAGCAGCCACTCGGAAGTGTGGGACAATGAGCAGTTCTTC.

As for this clonotype: This may come from a read error, since a much larger clone is one base off. This rearrangement joins TRBV2 to TRBJ2-3; tentative D call: TRBD2 (5 bases). The CDR3 totals 13 residues. Germline values: CDR1 SNHLY, CDR2 FYNNEI. Between the trimmed V and J ends, which lost 6 bases and 1 base, there was a span of 8 bases. The CDR3 protein is CASSTEGTDTQYF. For the CDR3, the DNA is TGTGCCAGCAGCACGGAGGGCACAGATACGCAGTATTTT.

This clonotype was found a few times. V and J are TRBV11-3 and TRBJ1-1; no definite D call. The CDR3 has 14 residues. V shed 0 bases and J shed 4 bases, with 9 bases lying between them. Germline V gene data show CDR1 as SGHNT and CDR2 as YENEEA. The CDR3: CASSLEQGLTEAFF. CDR3 bases: TGTGCCAGCAGCTTAGAACAAGGACTCACTGAAGCTTTCTTT.

The chain has TRBV19 and TRBJ2-3; 8 bases are a match to TRBD2. The junction had 12 bases not matched to a gene; V was cut back by 4 bases and J by 6 bases. The germline V gene encodes CDR1 LNHDA and CDR2 SQIVND (reference sequence). CDR3 size: 16 residues. CDR3 protein: CASSTPGAAGVDTQYF. The CDR3 coding sequence is TGTGCCAGTAGTACCCCAGGGGCAGCGGGAGTGGATACGCAGTATTTT.

This clonotype was seen a handful of times. The gene calls are TRBV7-2 and TRBJ2-7; 9 positions agree with TRBD2. V was pared by 3 bases and J by 6 bases, with 6 bases of the junction left unmatched. This CDR3 contains 14 residues. The V gene's germline CDR1 is SGHTA and CDR2 FQGNSA. The CDR3 loop is CASSFPGLAIEQYF. The CDR3, as DNA: TGTGCCAGCAGCTTTCCGGGACTAGCAATCGAGCAGTACTTC. The whole variable domain, remainder taken from reference TRBV7-2 and TRBJ2-7, is GAGVSQSPSNKVTEKGKDVELRCDPISGHTALYWYRQSLGQGLEFLIYFQGNSAPDKSGLPSDRFSAERTGGSVSTLTIQRTQQEDSAVYLCASSFPGLAIEQYFGPGTRLTVT.